This T cell receptor beta chain was captured by sequencing in a study of blood T cell repertoires in COVID-19. Study-level information: Samples taken during acute and convalescent COVID-19 were collected in the United States, Italy and Spain. Nucleic acid was either cDNA or gDNA, and it came from T cells, B-cell-depleted T cells, or PBMCs.

Original handling: For nucleated cells, counts were estimated from reference gene primer amplification. Generated by immunoSEQ multiplex PCR, the TCRdb table keeps only in-frame clones and is missing some. For V, J and clone size, that table is used; D and trimming come from the DNA. The sample includes about 230,000 clones, around 80% of them seen just once. This clone came up a few times. CDR1 and CDR2 (germline): SEHNR, FQNEAQ (reference sequence). Trimming left V 5 bases short and J 5 bases short, with 9 bases between. This CDR3 comprises 12 residues. The chain uses TRBV7-9 and TRBJ1-1; no clear D gene. This clonotype was obtained from a man aged 40-49 years with active or convalescent COVID-19. The sequenced sample was peripheral blood. The CDR3 is CASSRALTEAFF. The CDR3 coding sequence is TGTGCCAGCAGCCGAGCCCTGACTGAAGCTTTCTTT. The variable domain in full, with the rest retrieved from reference TRBV7-9 and TRBJ1-1, is DTGVSQNPRHKITKRGQNVTFRCDPISEHNRLYWYRQTLGQGPEFLTYFQNEAQLEKSRLLSDRFSAERPKGSFSTLEIQRTEQGDSAMYLCASSRALTEAFFGQGTRLTVV.